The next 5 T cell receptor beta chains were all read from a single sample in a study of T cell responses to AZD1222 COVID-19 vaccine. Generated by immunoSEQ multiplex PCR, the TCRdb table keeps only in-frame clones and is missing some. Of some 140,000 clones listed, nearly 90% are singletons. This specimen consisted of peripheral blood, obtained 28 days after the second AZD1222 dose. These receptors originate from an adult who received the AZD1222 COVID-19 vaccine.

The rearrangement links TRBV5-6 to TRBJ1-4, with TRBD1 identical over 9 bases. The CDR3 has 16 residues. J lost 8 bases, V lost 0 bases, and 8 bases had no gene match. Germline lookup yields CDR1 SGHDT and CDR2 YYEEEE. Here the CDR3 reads CASSLAAGQGFEKLFF. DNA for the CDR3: TGTGCCAGCAGCTTGGCGGCGGGACAGGGCTTCGAAAAACTGTTTTTT.

CDR3 loop: CASTERGPYNEQFF. DNA of the CDR3: TGTGCCAGCACCGAGCGGGGACCCTACAATGAGCAGTTCTTC. The chain employs TRBV2 and TRBJ2-1; TRBD2 matches 7 bases. Germline values: CDR1 SNHLY, CDR2 FYNNEI. V lost 7 bases, J lost 2 bases, and 5 bases stayed unmatched. The CDR3 loop spans 14 amino acids.

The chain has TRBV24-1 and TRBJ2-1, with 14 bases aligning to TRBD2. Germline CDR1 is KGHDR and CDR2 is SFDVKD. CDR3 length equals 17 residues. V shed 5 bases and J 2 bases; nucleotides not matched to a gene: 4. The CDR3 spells CATSGTSGGTTYNEQFF. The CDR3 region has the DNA TGTGCCACCAGTGGGACTAGCGGGGGGACTACCTACAATGAGCAGTTCTTC.

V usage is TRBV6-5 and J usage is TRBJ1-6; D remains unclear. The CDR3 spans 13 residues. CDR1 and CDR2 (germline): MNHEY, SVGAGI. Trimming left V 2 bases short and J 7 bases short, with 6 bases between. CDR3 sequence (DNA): TGTGCCAGCAGTTACGGGCTGAATTCACCCCTCCACTTT. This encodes CASSYGLNSPLHF.

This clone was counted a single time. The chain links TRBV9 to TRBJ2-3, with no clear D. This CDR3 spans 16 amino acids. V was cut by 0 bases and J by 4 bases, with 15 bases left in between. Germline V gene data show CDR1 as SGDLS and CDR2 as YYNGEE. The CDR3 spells CASSVGELSPADTQYF. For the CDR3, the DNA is TGTGCCAGCAGCGTAGGGGAACTCTCGCCCGCAGATACGCAGTATTTT.